The 21 T cell receptor beta chains below come from one sample, sequenced in a study of shared clonotypes between healthy human individuals. Naive CD8 cells comprised CD45RO-negative, CCR7-positively selected cells, excluding terminally differentiated effector memory CD45RA+ cells. The data were produced by immunoSEQ multiplex PCR, yet TCRdb's version contains in-frame clones alone and is incomplete. The sample has about 590,000 clones, just under 97% seen once; the top ten hold around 0.11%. The sequenced material came from naive CD8+ T cells sorted from blood. These receptors were obtained from a young woman in good health.

The chain combines TRBV28 with TRBJ1-1, with D uncertain. CDR1 and CDR2 (germline): MDHEN, SYDVKM. This CDR3 has 14 residues. Trimming took off 3 bases at V and 0 bases at J, with 8 bases between the two ends. DNA for the CDR3: TGTGCCAGCAGTTTTACCAGATTGAACACTGAAGCTTTCTTT. It encodes CASSFTRLNTEAFF.

The V gene is TRBV19, the J gene TRBJ1-1, with 8 bases aligning to TRBD1. CDR1 and CDR2 (germline): LNHDA, SQIVND (reference sequence). The J segment lost 5 bases and the V segment lost 6 bases, leaving 8 bases of the junction unmatched. This CDR3 region has 14 residues. CDR3 protein: CASRTQGARTEAFF. CDR3 coding DNA: TGTGCCAGTAGGACCCAGGGGGCAAGGACTGAAGCTTTCTTT.

The rearrangement uses TRBV27 and TRBJ2-3, with D hard to call. The CDR3 covers 15 residues. With 8 bases removed from V and 0 bases from J, the gap between germline ends came to 15 bases. In germline, CDR1 is MNHEY, CDR2 SMNVEV (reference sequence). The CDR3 bases are TGTGCCAGCCACCCGAGGCCATCTAGCACAGATACGCAGTATTTT. As protein: CASHPRPSSTDTQYF.

The chain joins TRBV20-1 to TRBJ1-2, with a weak D call TRBD1 (5 bases). The CDR3 is 11 residues long. Trimming took off 5 bases at V and 8 bases at J, with 12 bases between the two ends. CDR1 and CDR2 from the germline V gene are DFQATT and SNEGSKA (reference sequence). CDR3 amino acids: CSAWLGDGYTF. CDR3 DNA sequence: TGCAGTGCTTGGTTAGGGGACGGCTACACCTTC.

The chain carries TRBV5-6 and TRBJ2-7; TRBD1 agrees at 8 bases. This CDR3 spans 13 amino acids. Trimming at V came to 4 bases and at J to 5 bases, leaving 5 bases not matched to a gene. Germline-derived CDR1 and CDR2 are SGHDT and YYEEEE. As DNA, the CDR3 is TGTGCCAGCAGCGCGGGACAGGTCCACGAGCAGTACTTC. Residues: CASSAGQVHEQYF.

V gene TRBV2 combines with J gene TRBJ2-2, with D tentatively TRBD1 or TRBD2 (5 bases each). The CDR3 covers 13 residues. Germline CDR1 SNHLY, CDR2 FYNNEI. V was clipped by 9 bases and J by 4 bases, with 12 bases between them. The CDR3, as DNA: TGTGCCAGGAGGGGTGGCGGCACCGGGGAGCTGTTTTTT. Its translation: CARRGGGTGELFF.

The V gene is TRBV7-9, the J gene TRBJ2-1; D is possibly TRBD1 or TRBD2 (5 bases each). V lost 5 bases, J lost 5 bases, and 13 bases lay in between. The CDR3 is 14 residues long. Germline V gene lookup returns CDR1 SEHNR and CDR2 FQNEAQ (reference sequence). The CDR3: CASSISGRDNEQFF. As DNA, the CDR3 is TGTGCCAGCAGCATCTCGGGACGGGACAATGAGCAGTTCTTC.

The CDR3 nucleotides are TGCGCCAGCAGCCTACTACCGGGACTGCAAGAGACCCAGTACTTC. Translating gives CASSLLPGLQETQYF. The V and J genes are TRBV4-1 and TRBJ2-5; D perhaps matches TRBD2 (6 bases). CDR1 is MGHRA, CDR2 YSYEKL, per germline. The CDR3 spans 15 residues. The V and J ends lost 4 bases and 2 bases respectively, with 14 bases between them.

V usage is TRBV28 and J usage is TRBJ1-2; D unclear. The V end lost 6 bases, the J end lost 5 bases, and 22 bases lay between the germline ends. This CDR3 region has 16 residues. Per germline, CDR1 MDHEN and CDR2 SYDVKM. CDR3 sequence reads: CASRRKPEANRYGYTF. Here the CDR3 DNA reads TGTGCCAGCAGACGCAAACCAGAGGCTAATCGGTATGGCTACACCTTC.

The rearrangement joins TRBV28 to TRBJ2-3; 9 nucleotides line up with TRBD2. CDR1 is MDHEN and CDR2 is SYDVKM in the germline V gene. The J segment lost 7 bases and the V segment lost 2 bases, leaving 1 base of the junction unmatched. This CDR3 contains 13 residues. The CDR3 reads CASSLLAGNTQYF. DNA for the CDR3: TGTGCCAGCAGTTTACTAGCGGGAAATACGCAGTATTTT.

In regard to this clone: The same CDR3 is also encoded by other DNA sequences in this sample. Here the CDR3 reads CASSYQGGQPQHF. The CDR3 nucleotides are TGTGCCAGCAGTTATCAGGGGGGGCAGCCCCAGCATTTT. This sequence joins TRBV27 and TRBJ1-5, with 7 bases fitting TRBD1. Trimming at V came to 4 bases and at J to 7 bases, leaving 4 bases not matched to a gene. The length of the CDR3 is 13 residues. Germline-derived CDR1 and CDR2 are MNHEY and SMNVEV (reference sequence).

The chain couples TRBV9 to TRBJ2-7, with D perhaps matching TRBD2 (5 bases). The germline V gene encodes CDR1 SGDLS and CDR2 YYNGEE. Trimming removed 4 bases from V and 6 bases from J, with 14 bases in between. This CDR3 has 13 amino acids. The CDR3 loop is CASSPRTGSEQYF. The CDR3 nucleotides are TGTGCCAGCAGCCCAAGGACTGGGAGCGAGCAGTACTTC.

The rearrangement uses TRBV2 and TRBJ2-5; 7 nucleotides match TRBD1. V shed 5 bases and J 1 base; nucleotides not matched to a gene: 16. Germline V gives CDR1 SNHLY, CDR2 FYNNEI. The CDR3 length is 18 residues. CDR3 residues: CASSLTRGQPTSQETQYF. The CDR3 nucleotides are TGTGCCAGCAGTTTGACGAGGGGGCAGCCCACAAGCCAAGAGACCCAGTACTTC. The full variable domain, with the rest looked up from reference TRBV2 and TRBJ2-5, is EPEVTQTPSHQVTQMGQEVILRCVPISNHLYFYWYRQILGQKVEFLVSFYNNEISEKSEIFDDQFSVERPDGSNFTLKIRSTKLEDSAMYFCASSLTRGQPTSQETQYFGPGTRLLVL.

V usage is TRBV11-1 and J usage is TRBJ1-1; D perhaps matches TRBD1 (5 bases). V dropped 5 bases and J dropped 4 bases, with 14 bases sitting between them. CDR1 is SGHAT and CDR2 is FQDESV in the germline V gene (reference sequence). The CDR3 is 14 amino acids. The CDR3 loop is CASSLGDGATEAFF. Here the CDR3 DNA reads TGTGCCAGCAGCCTAGGGGACGGAGCCACTGAAGCTTTCTTT.

CDR3 nucleotides: TGTGCCAGCAGCTTATGGGTGGTAGATGGGTTGGGACAGGGGACTGAAGCTTTCTTT. It specifies CASSLWVVDGLGQGTEAFF. The chain is built from TRBV7-2 and TRBJ1-1; 10 positions agree with TRBD1. Germline V gene data show CDR1 as SGHTA and CDR2 as FQGNSA. V lost 2 bases, J lost 5 bases, and 17 bases stayed unmatched. The CDR3 runs to 19 residues.

Written as DNA, the CDR3 is TGTGCCAGCAGCTTGGATGGGAATCTGCACACCATATATTTT. This translates into CASSLDGNLHTIYF. The genes are TRBV5-4 and TRBJ1-3; D is undetermined. The CDR3 is 14 residues long. CDR1 and CDR2 from the germline V gene are SGHNT and YYREEE (reference sequence). Trimming cost V 0 bases and J 8 bases, with 12 bases left between them. Based on the CDR3 plus reference TRBV5-4 and TRBJ1-3, the full variable domain is ETGVTQSPTHLIKTRGQQVTLRCSSQSGHNTVSWYQQALGQGPQFIFQYYREEENGRGNFPPRFSGLQFPNYSSELNVNALELDDSALYLCASSLDGNLHTIYFGEGSWLTVV.

This sequence joins TRBV25-1 and TRBJ1-2; D is perhaps TRBD1 (6 bases). Germline V gene data show CDR1 as MGHDK and CDR2 as SYGVNS. The V end lost 1 base, the J end lost 6 bases, and 18 bases lay between the germline ends. The CDR3 is 16 amino acids. CDR3 sequence (DNA): TGTGCCAGCAGTGAATGGGGAGGGGGAAAGAAGGATGGCTACACCTTC. This sequence encodes CASSEWGGGKKDGYTF.

A single count supports this clone. The sample holds other DNA sequences that translate to the same CDR3. This chain uses TRBV27 with TRBJ2-7; D remains unclear. Trimming took 3 bases from V and 1 from J, leaving 7 bases between them. This CDR3 comprises 13 residues. CDR1 MNHEY and CDR2 SMNVEV come from the germline V gene (reference sequence). CDR3: CASSFLSSYEQYF. The CDR3 region has the DNA TGTGCCAGCAGTTTTCTCTCGTCCTACGAGCAGTACTTC.

This clone was seen only once. The genes are TRBV7-2 and TRBJ2-1; weak D call: TRBD1 (6 bases). The germline V gene encodes CDR1 SGHTA and CDR2 FQGNSA. Trimming stripped 5 bases from V and 0 bases from J, with 17 bases between. This CDR3 is built from 17 residues. DNA for the CDR3: TGTGCCAGCAGCCTAAACCCCGGGACATACTCCTACAATGAGCAGTTCTTC. This codes for CASSLNPGTYSYNEQFF.

The rearrangement joins TRBV6-1 to TRBJ2-3, with a weak D call TRBD1 (6 bases). V was trimmed by 2 bases and J by 1 base, leaving 16 bases between them. The CDR3 consists of 17 residues. Germline CDR1 and CDR2: MNHNS and SASEGT. The CDR3 reads CASSEIEGVEGTDTQYF. CDR3 nucleotide sequence: TGTGCCAGCAGTGAAATCGAGGGGGTGGAGGGCACAGATACGCAGTATTTT.

The gene calls are TRBV13 and TRBJ1-1; 7 nucleotides line up with TRBD1. Germline loops: CDR1 PRHDT, CDR2 FYEKMQ (reference sequence). This CDR3 is built from 15 residues. Trimming at V came to 1 base and at J to 1 base, leaving 3 bases not matched to a gene. CDR3 loop: CASSLVQGRNTEAFF. CDR3 nucleotide sequence: TGTGCCAGCAGCTTAGTACAGGGGAGGAACACTGAAGCTTTCTTT.